This TCR beta chain was recorded in a study of vaccination effects on CD4 cells after COVID-19. Study at large: Samples gathered post-vaccine arrived a median of 72 days past the second dose. Study findings and constraints: Clones induced by infection and by vaccine showed marked clonal contraction late after vaccination.

After expansion with viral peptide pools in the ViraFEST assay, antigen-specific CD4+ T cells were sequenced. Culture lasted roughly 9 days before CD4+ T cell isolation. Participants got two doses of BNT162b2 or mRNA-1273 vaccine. None of the vaccinated had previously contracted SARS-CoV-2, and their nucleocapsid antibodies tested negative. Peptides at 8.5 to 10 ug/ml and IL-2 at about 10 IU/ml were added to some 1.9 million PBMC per well. Regarding this clone: Its antigen is still unknown.

Germline loops: CDR1 SGHDT, CDR2 YYEEEE. With V trimmed by 5 bases and J by 2 bases, 7 bases remained unmatched. The CDR3 is made up of 14 amino acids. The repertoire was sequenced with immunoSEQ multiplex PCR; TCRdb's copy has only in-frame clones and lacks some. The sample yields 65,000 to 95,000 clones, more than 60% seen once. The rearrangement uses TRBV5-6 and TRBJ2-7, with 7 positions matching TRBD1. Sequenced here: CD4+ T cells from PBMCs cultured with HCoV-OC43 spike peptides, sampled after COVID-19 vaccination. This sample's subset: HCoV-OC43 spike overlapping peptide pool stimulation. The source of this sequence is a human donor who received a COVID-19 vaccine. The CDR3 nucleotides are TGTGCCAGCAGTTGGGGGACAGCACCCTACGAGCAGTACGTC. The encoded protein is CASSWGTAPYEQYV.